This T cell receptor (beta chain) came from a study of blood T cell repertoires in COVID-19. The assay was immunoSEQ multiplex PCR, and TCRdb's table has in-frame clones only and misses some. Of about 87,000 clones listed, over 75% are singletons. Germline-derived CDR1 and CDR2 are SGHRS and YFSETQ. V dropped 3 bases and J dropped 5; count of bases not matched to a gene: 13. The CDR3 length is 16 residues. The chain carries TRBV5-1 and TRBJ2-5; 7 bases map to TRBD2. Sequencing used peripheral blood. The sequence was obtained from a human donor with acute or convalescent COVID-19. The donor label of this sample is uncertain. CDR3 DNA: TGCGCCAGCAGCTACGATATGTTCGGGGGGTCGGAGACCCAGTACTTC. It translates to CASSYDMFGGSETQYF.